These T cell receptor beta chains were read from a single sample in a study of patients and donors after allogeneic stem cell transplantation. TCRdb re-derived calls from the RT-PCR reads in MiXCR, one entry per CDR3 protein. The sample consists of over 400,000 distinct CDR3 sequences, 16% of them appearing once. What was sequenced was blood, either unsorted or a sorted T cell fraction (not recorded which). These TCRs come from a human donor who was either an allogeneic HSCT recipient or a stem cell or donor lymphocyte infusion donor (not recorded which). It is not recorded whose cells these are; they may come from a transplant donor. The conserved cysteine and the conserved F or W are not part of the CDR3 here.

J: TRBJ2-1
V: TRBV2
CDR3: ASSEIPLAGGYNEQF

J: TRBJ2-5
V: TRBV29-1
CDR3: SVLGQDQETQY

J: TRBJ2-1
V: TRBV19
CDR3: ASSRRLAPSHNEQF

J: TRBJ2-7
V: TRBV6-1
CDR3: ASSESKPGQGNYEQY

J: TRBJ2-7
V: TRBV27
CDR3: ASWRGTGAYEQY

J: TRBJ1-2
V: TRBV24-1
CDR3: ATSDPRDLVRGYT

J: TRBJ2-4
V: TRBV20-1
CDR3: SAREVKRLGIQY

J: TRBJ2-4
V: TRBV20-1
CDR3: SASRVIAKNIQY

J: TRBJ2-6
V: TRBV24-1
CDR3: ATSDPAGGEDSGANVLT

J: TRBJ1-2
V: TRBV20-1
CDR3: SAREEGPVGGYT

J: TRBJ1-2
V: TRBV5-5
CDR3: ASSLAPGDREGGYT

J: TRBJ1-6
V: TRBV20-1
CDR3: SARGRGFYNSPLH

J: TRBJ2-7
V: TRBV11-2
CDR3: ASSSYRLAGVNEQY

J: TRBJ1-3
V: TRBV9
CDR3: ASSPDLGGNTIY

J: TRBJ2-7
V: TRBV27
CDR3: ASSPGSSSGGYSYEQY

J: TRBJ1-1
V: TRBV6-1
CDR3: ASSVSTNTEAF

J: TRBJ2-1
V: TRBV4-2
CDR3: ASSPLSAIAGAVLSYNEQF

J: TRBJ2-2
V: TRBV5-1
CDR3: ASSLGHPWELF

J: TRBJ2-7
V: TRBV6-5
CDR3: ASSYGTTTYEQY

J: TRBJ2-7
V: TRBV5-1
CDR3: ASSGGLGGYEQY